One sample yielded the 23 T cell receptor beta chains listed below, sequenced in a study of beta chain features in type 1 diabetes. The antigens for these receptors are not known. Findings and limits, study-wide: When Type 1 diabetes patients were examined, their TCRB CDR3s proved moderately but significantly shorter in all four CD4+ subsets.

Since all of the isolated RNA was reverse transcribed, expressed TCRB transcripts were what got sequenced. Profiling relied on immunoSEQ multiplex PCR, and the TCRdb table lists in-frame clones only, not all of them. The profile shows about 740,000 clones, around an eighth of them singletons. Sequencing used naive CD4+ T cells from blood. The receptors derive from a man in his late teens or twenties with type 1 diabetes.

A few counts support this clone. The chain has TRBV7-8 and TRBJ2-7, with 7 bases matching TRBD1. Germline V gene sequence: CDR1 SGHVS, CDR2 FQNEAQ. V dropped 1 base and J dropped 3; count of bases not matched to a gene: 3. The CDR3 length is 14 residues. CDR3 DNA: TGTGCCAGCAGCTTAGTTCGGGACAGCTACGAGCAGTACTTC. Translation: CASSLVRDSYEQYF.

This clone turned up a few times. The chain joins TRBV30 to TRBJ2-1, with 12 bases lining up with TRBD2. The germline gives CDR1 GTSNPN, CDR2 SVGIG (reference sequence). The CDR3 loop spans 16 amino acids. Germline trimming cut 5 bases from V and 7 bases from J; bases unmatched to any gene: 12. The CDR3 loop reads CAWCIGTSGFRNEQFF. The CDR3 nucleotides read TGTGCCTGGTGCATCGGGACTAGCGGGTTCAGGAATGAGCAGTTCTTC.

This clone has a handful of counts. The V call is TRBV6-1, the J call TRBJ2-7; a possible D gene is TRBD1 (5 bases). Germline lookup yields CDR1 MNHNS and CDR2 SASEGT. This CDR3 has 15 amino acids. The V end was cut by 8 bases, the J end by 7 bases, with 24 bases between. The chain's CDR3 is CASHPQQDGSKEQYF. CDR3 DNA sequence: TGTGCCAGCCACCCCCAACAGGACGGCTCGAAGGAGCAGTACTTC.

This clone was detected only a few times. The chain combines TRBV2 with TRBJ1-1; D is undetermined. From germline, CDR1 is SNHLY and CDR2 FYNNEI. CDR3 length equals 12 residues. V gave up 4 bases and J gave up 8 bases, with 11 bases separating them. The chain's CDR3 is CASSAGPDEAFF. In nucleotides, the CDR3 is TGTGCCAGCAGTGCCGGACCAGACGAAGCTTTCTTT.

The genes are TRBV7-9 and TRBJ2-7, with unresolved D. Germline values: CDR1 SEHNR, CDR2 FQNEAQ (reference sequence). The CDR3 has 14 residues. Trimming removed 6 bases from V and 0 bases from J, with 12 bases in between. The CDR3, as DNA: TGTGCCAGCAGATTCCACCCTGGCTCCTACGAGCAGTACTTC. It specifies CASRFHPGSYEQYF.

The chain's CDR3 is CASSQPRTESGNTIYF. CDR3 in DNA: TGCGCCAGCAGTCAGCCGCGGACAGAGTCTGGAAACACCATATATTTT. The chain uses TRBV23-1 and TRBJ1-3, with a weak D call TRBD1 (6 bases). TRBV23-1 is an open reading frame, and its role is uncertain. The CDR3 contains 16 residues. V was shortened by 3 bases and J by 1 base, with 13 bases between the two germline ends.

This chain links TRBV4-2 with TRBJ1-1; D unclear. CDR3 size: 15 residues. V was cut by 1 base and J by 6 bases, with 15 bases left in between. Germline V gene lookup returns CDR1 LGHNA and CDR2 YNFKEQ. CDR3 nucleotides: TGTGCCAGCAGCCAAGCGCCTGGCAGTGGGGCTGAAGCTTTCTTT. It is translated as CASSQAPGSGAEAFF.

This clone has only a few counts. The V gene is TRBV5-6, the J gene TRBJ2-7; no clear D. V was clipped by 0 bases and J by 0 bases, with 7 bases between them. This CDR3 spans 14 amino acids. Per the germline V gene, CDR1 is SGHDT and CDR2 is YYEEEE. The CDR3 DNA reads TGTGCCAGCAGCTTGGGACGGAACTCCTACGAGCAGTACTTC. Amino acid sequence: CASSLGRNSYEQYF.

The chain combines TRBV30 with TRBJ2-7; weak D call: TRBD1 (5 bases). Trimming cost V 1 base and J 12 bases, with 19 bases left between them. The CDR3 is 13 residues long. Germline-derived CDR1 and CDR2 are GTSNPN and SVGIG (reference sequence). The DNA for the CDR3 is TGTGCCTGGAGTGAGGTAACAGGAACCATCGGGTACTTC. It specifies CAWSEVTGTIGYF.

V and J are TRBV7-9 and TRBJ1-3; perhaps TRBD1 as D (5 bases). Trimming took 5 bases from V and 5 from J, leaving 13 bases between them. Looked up from germline, CDR1 is SEHNR and CDR2 is FQNEAQ (reference sequence). This CDR3 contains 14 residues. DNA for the CDR3: TGTGCCAGCAGCCCCCTCAGGGACCGAAACACCATATATTTT. This sequence encodes CASSPLRDRNTIYF. Filled out from reference TRBV7-9 and TRBJ1-3, the complete variable domain reads DTGVSQNPRHKITKRGQNVTFRCDPISEHNRLYWYRQTLGQGPEFLTYFQNEAQLEKSRLLSDRFSAERPKGSFSTLEIQRTEQGDSAMYLCASSPLRDRNTIYFGEGSWLTVV.

The rearrangement links TRBV7-9 to TRBJ2-2, with TRBD2 matching 11 bases. The CDR3 is made up of 18 amino acids. Germline assignment: CDR1 SEHNR and CDR2 FQNEAQ (reference sequence). V lost 3 bases to trimming and J lost 0 bases; unmatched junction nucleotides: 6. The CDR3 sequence is CASSFLAGGPTNTGELFF. CDR3 bases: TGTGCCAGCAGCTTCCTAGCGGGGGGCCCTACGAACACCGGGGAGCTGTTTTTT.

This clone was seen only a few times. The chain links TRBV30 to TRBJ2-2; 11 nucleotides align to TRBD2. This CDR3 spans 15 amino acids. CDR1 GTSNPN and CDR2 SVGIG come from the germline V gene (reference sequence). V shed 6 bases and J 5 bases; nucleotides not matched to a gene: 8. The chain's CDR3 is CACPPPSGGTGELFF. DNA of the CDR3: TGTGCCTGTCCACCTCCTAGCGGGGGGACCGGGGAGCTGTTTTTT.

This clone was counted a few times. The J gene is TRBJ2-2, the V gene TRBV11-2; no reliable D call. The germline V gene encodes CDR1 SGHAT and CDR2 FQNNGV. The V and J ends lost 3 bases and 0 bases respectively, with 17 bases between them. The CDR3 runs to 18 residues. For the CDR3, the DNA is TGTGCCAGCAGCTTCGCCTCCCCTCTGTCCTCGAACACCGGGGAGCTGTTTTTT. It codes for CASSFASPLSSNTGELFF.

The chain recombines TRBV2 with TRBJ2-3, with D possibly being TRBD1 or TRBD2 (5 bases each). The CDR3 extends over 16 amino acids. Germline loops: CDR1 SNHLY, CDR2 FYNNEI. Trimming left V 7 bases short and J 0 bases short, with 17 bases between. The chain's CDR3 is CASINVRGSSTDTQYF. CDR3 nucleotides: TGTGCCAGCATTAATGTGAGGGGATCTAGCACAGATACGCAGTATTTT.

The V call is TRBV5-4, the J call TRBJ2-7; D possibly corresponds to TRBD1 (6 bases). The germline V and J ends were trimmed by 4 bases and 0 bases, with 11 bases remaining between them. The CDR3 consists of 14 residues. CDR1 is SGHNT, CDR2 YYREEE, per germline (reference sequence). The CDR3 region is CASSHRQDSYEQYF. In DNA form, the CDR3 reads TGTGCCAGCAGCCATCGACAGGACTCCTACGAGCAGTACTTC.

There are a few counts of this clone. V gene TRBV28 combines with J gene TRBJ1-5; possibly TRBD1 for D (5 bases). V lost 2 bases, J lost 3 bases, and 14 bases lay in between. This CDR3 has 16 residues. The germline gives CDR1 MDHEN, CDR2 SYDVKM. The DNA of the CDR3 is TGTGCCAGCAGTTTAGGCCGAGCAGGGCACAATCAGCCCCAGCATTTT. This gives the protein CASSLGRAGHNQPQHF.

A few counts support this clone. The J gene is TRBJ2-3, the V gene TRBV7-8; D unresolved. Trimming stripped 0 bases from V and 1 base from J, with 5 bases between. The CDR3 contains 14 residues. Germline CDR1 reads SGHVS; CDR2 reads FQNEAQ. The DNA for the CDR3 is TGTGCCAGCAGCTTAGCGGACCGCACAGATACGCAGTATTTT. Its protein product is CASSLADRTDTQYF.

The chain carries TRBV7-2 and TRBJ1-2, with 7 bases aligning to TRBD1. The CDR3 sequence is 16 residues long. Germline assignment: CDR1 SGHTA and CDR2 FQGNSA. V dropped 7 bases and J dropped 0; count of bases not matched to a gene: 11. The chain's CDR3 is CASTQGGSPANYGYTF. The CDR3 nucleotides are TGTGCCAGCACCCAGGGGGGAAGTCCCGCTAACTATGGCTACACCTTC.

A few counts support this clone. This chain links TRBV6-6 with TRBJ1-1; no definite D call. CDR3 length: 11 residues. The germline V gene encodes CDR1 MNHNY and CDR2 SVGAGI (reference sequence). The V gene lost 5 bases and the J gene lost 6 bases, with 7 bases spanning the gap. In DNA form, the CDR3 reads TGTGCCAGCAGTAGGGTATCTGAAGCTTTCTTT. Translating gives CASSRVSEAFF.

This clone was recorded a few times. This chain links TRBV4-1 with TRBJ1-4; 8 bases are shared with TRBD1. V was pared by 0 bases and J by 8 bases, with 8 bases of the junction left unmatched. The CDR3 length is 16 residues. The germline gives CDR1 MGHRA, CDR2 YSYEKL. CDR3 sequence reads: CASSQDTSRGLEKLFF. The CDR3 nucleotides read TGCGCCAGCAGCCAAGATACAAGCAGGGGGCTGGAAAAACTGTTTTTT.

Remarks on this clone: Other DNA variants within this sample encode the same CDR3. J is TRBJ1-1 and V is TRBV5-1, with D maybe TRBD1 (6 bases). The V end lost 2 bases, the J end lost 0 bases, and 8 bases lay between the germline ends. This CDR3 comprises 14 residues. The germline gives CDR1 SGHRS, CDR2 YFSETQ. The CDR3 loop reads CASSFGQLNTEAFF. CDR3 sequence (DNA): TGCGCCAGCAGCTTTGGACAGCTGAACACTGAAGCTTTCTTT.

This clone was detected a few times. Different DNA sequences within this sample yield the same CDR3. This chain connects TRBV7-9 to TRBJ1-1; 9 nucleotides agree with TRBD1. This CDR3 has 14 residues. Germline V gene lookup returns CDR1 SEHNR and CDR2 FQNEAQ (reference sequence). Trimming at V came to 3 bases and at J to 2 bases, leaving 1 base not matched to a gene. Here the CDR3 reads CASSLTGGNTEAFF. The DNA for the CDR3 is TGTGCCAGCAGCTTGACAGGGGGAAACACTGAAGCTTTCTTT. The full variable domain, completed using reference TRBV7-9 and TRBJ1-1, is DTGVSQNPRHKITKRGQNVTFRCDPISEHNRLYWYRQTLGQGPEFLTYFQNEAQLEKSRLLSDRFSAERPKGSFSTLEIQRTEQGDSAMYLCASSLTGGNTEAFFGQGTRLTVV.

On this clone itself: Other DNA sequences within the sample encode an identical CDR3. This chain joins TRBV27 and TRBJ2-7, with D tentatively TRBD1 (6 bases). The CDR3 runs 14 residues. Per germline, CDR1 MNHEY and CDR2 SMNVEV (reference sequence). V lost 0 bases and J 1 base, leaving 7 bases between the germline ends. CDR3: CASSLSGGSYEQYF. Here the CDR3 DNA reads TGTGCCAGCAGTTTATCAGGGGGTTCCTACGAGCAGTACTTC.